This T cell receptor beta chain came from a study of untreated major depressive disorder. Measured with immunoSEQ multiplex PCR; TCRdb has only the in-frame clones, and not every one. The repertoire includes over 20,000 clones, around 87% of them detected once, and approximately 5.1% sits in the top ten. CDR3 length: 14 amino acids. CDR1 and CDR2 (germline): MDHEN, SYDVKM. The V end lost 3 bases, the J end lost 3 bases, and 9 bases lay between the germline ends. All participants were of European descent. From thawed PBMCs, CD4+ T cells were purified by negative selection. CD4+ T cell purity was typically approximately 95%.

This sequence originates from a woman aged 25 to 39 in good health. The sequencing input was CD4+ T cells from PBMCs. The gene calls are TRBV28 and TRBJ2-4; perhaps TRBD1 as D (6 bases). The CDR3 sequence: CASSLEQGKNIQYF. DNA of the CDR3: TGTGCCAGCAGTTTGGAACAGGGCAAAAACATTCAGTACTTC.